The next 30 T cell receptor beta chains were all read from a single sample in a study of CD8+CD57+ T cells in acquired aplastic anemia. Genomic DNA provided the template from which TCR beta VDJ and CDR3 profiles were obtained. MiXCR, run by TCRdb on the reads, gives a single entry per CDR3 protein. The repertoire holds some 280,000 distinct CDR3 sequences, around 60% seen once, with less than 9.5% in the top ten. Sequencing was performed on sorted CD4+, CD8+, or CD8+CD57+ T cells (not recorded which) from PBMCs. Receptors originate from a human donor with severe aplastic anemia or a healthy control (not recorded which).

This clonotype has more than one count but fewer than ten. The J gene is TRBJ2-7, the V gene TRBV6-1, with D possibly TRBD2 on 6 matching bases. Germline lookup yields CDR1 MNHNS and CDR2 SASEGT. The V and J ends lost 10 bases and 0 bases respectively, with 13 bases between them. This CDR3 is 13 amino acids long. CDR3 nucleotide sequence: TGTGCCACCCGAGCGGGTTCCTCCTACGAGCAGTACTTC. Amino acid sequence: CATRAGSSYEQYF.

This rearrangement joins TRBV6-1 to TRBJ1-2; TRBD1 aligns across 10 bases. From germline, CDR1 is MNHNS and CDR2 SASEGT. Unmatched junction bases numbered 4, after V lost 5 bases and J lost 4 bases. The CDR3 is made up of 14 amino acids. CDR3 bases: TGTGCCAGCAGTTGGGACAGGGGTTCCTATGGCTACACCTTC. This gives the protein CASSWDRGSYGYTF.

This rearrangement joins TRBV24-1 to TRBJ1-4, with 9 bases identical to TRBD1. J was trimmed by 13 bases and V by 2 bases; bases with no gene match: 13. Germline-derived CDR1 and CDR2 are KGHDR and SFDVKD. The CDR3 runs to 16 residues. The CDR3 loop reads CATSDYPGQGGEALFF. As DNA, the CDR3 is TGTGCCACCAGTGATTACCCGGGACAGGGTGGGGAAGCACTGTTTTTT.

The chain employs TRBV7-7 and TRBJ2-2; 9 nucleotides line up with TRBD1. Germline CDR1 is SSHAT and CDR2 is FNYEAQ (reference sequence). The CDR3 length is 15 residues. The V and J ends lost 6 bases and 0 bases, in that order; junction bases with no gene match: 2. CDR3 nucleotides: TGTGCCAGCAGAGACAGGGGGACGAACACCGGGGAGCTGTTTTTT. This codes for CASRDRGTNTGELFF.

Remarks on this clonotype: A read error may produce the germline difference seen at one junction end. In DNA form, the CDR3 reads TGCGCCAGTAGGTCTGGTCTAGCGGGGTACAGTGAGCAGTTCTTC. Its protein product is CASRSGLAGYSEQFF. The chain uses TRBV19 and TRBJ2-1, with TRBD2 matching over 9 bases. The CDR3 runs 15 residues. Looked up from germline, CDR1 is LNHDA and CDR2 is SQIVND (reference sequence).

This chain connects TRBV19 to TRBJ2-3; perhaps D is TRBD1 or TRBD2 (5 bases each). The CDR3 length is 13 residues. Germline-derived CDR1 and CDR2 are LNHDA and SQIVND (reference sequence). Trimming pared 7 bases from V and 3 bases from J, leaving 11 bases between. In nucleotides, the CDR3 is TGTGCCAGTAATCAGGGACCTACAGATACGCAGTATTTT. Translated: CASNQGPTDTQYF.

The gene calls are TRBV7-9 and TRBJ1-1, with D unresolved. The CDR3 is made up of 10 amino acids. Trimming removed 1 base from V and 11 bases from J, with 5 bases in between. Per germline, CDR1 SEHNR and CDR2 FQNEAQ (reference sequence). The DNA of the CDR3 is TGTGCCAGCAGCTTAGAGGGCGCTTTCTTT. Translated: CASSLEGAFF.

The V and J genes are TRBV7-2 and TRBJ2-3; tentatively, D is TRBD1 (5 bases). Germline-derived CDR1 and CDR2 are SGHTA and FQGNSA. The CDR3 has 16 residues. V shed 4 bases and J shed 4 bases, with 18 bases lying between them. The CDR3 coding sequence is TGTGCCAGCAGCTCCTCGCGCAGGGCCGACCCAGATACGCAGTATTTT. Protein sequence: CASSSSRRADPDTQYF.

This clonotype was detected a few times. This sequence joins TRBV5-8 and TRBJ2-2, with 10 positions matching TRBD1. V was pared by 4 bases and J by 6 bases, with 6 bases of the junction left unmatched. CDR3 length: 15 residues. The germline V gene has CDR1 SGHTS and CDR2 YDEGEE. The CDR3 coding sequence is TGTGCCAGCAGCCGGACAGGGGGGAGGGCCGGGGAGCTGTTTTTT. This codes for CASSRTGGRAGELFF.

The V call is TRBV5-4, the J call TRBJ1-5, with a weak D call TRBD1 (6 bases). The V end lost 0 bases, the J end lost 5 bases, and 9 bases lay between the germline ends. This CDR3 region has 14 residues. Germline assignment: CDR1 SGHNT and CDR2 YYREEE (reference sequence). CDR3 protein: CASSLESGDQPQHF. Here the CDR3 DNA reads TGTGCCAGCAGCTTGGAGTCAGGGGATCAGCCCCAGCATTTT. Full variable domain (rest looked up from reference TRBV5-4 and TRBJ1-5): ETGVTQSPTHLIKTRGQQVTLRCSSQSGHNTVSWYQQALGQGPQFIFQYYREEENGRGNFPPRFSGLQFPNYSSELNVNALELDDSALYLCASSLESGDQPQHFGDGTRLSIL.

This chain connects TRBV19 to TRBJ2-2; 9 bases fit TRBD1. V lost 6 bases, J lost 6 bases, and 11 bases stayed unmatched. CDR3 length: 16 amino acids. Germline V gives CDR1 LNHDA, CDR2 SQIVND (reference sequence). CDR3 loop: CASSNPGQGRAGELFF. The CDR3 coding sequence is TGTGCCAGTAGCAACCCGGGACAGGGACGCGCCGGGGAGCTGTTTTTT.

The chain couples TRBV28 to TRBJ1-5; no firm D call. CDR1 is MDHEN, CDR2 SYDVKM, per germline. This CDR3 comprises 13 residues. V was cut by 5 bases and J by 8 bases, with 13 bases left in between. The CDR3 sequence: CASSPPPVKPQHF. DNA for the CDR3: TGTGCCAGCAGTCCCCCCCCCGTTAAGCCCCAGCATTTT.

The table lists this clonotype with many counts. V gene TRBV20-1 combines with J gene TRBJ2-5; 12 bases line up with TRBD2. This CDR3 is built from 18 residues. CDR1 DFQATT and CDR2 SNEGSKA come from the germline V gene (reference sequence). The trim removed 4 bases at V and 1 base at J, leaving 13 bases unmatched. The CDR3 spells CSATPTSGGLGGQETQYF. The CDR3 region has the DNA TGCAGTGCTACCCCGACTAGCGGGGGCCTCGGGGGCCAAGAGACCCAGTACTTC.

This chain links TRBV5-4 with TRBJ1-3; the D gene is possibly TRBD1 (5 bases). This CDR3 region has 17 residues. The germline CDR1 and CDR2 sequences are SGHNT and YYREEE (reference sequence). The germline V and J ends were trimmed by 0 bases and 7 bases, with 20 bases remaining between them. CDR3 in amino acids: CASSLAGDGPRGNTIYF. DNA of the CDR3: TGTGCCAGCAGCTTGGCGGGGGACGGTCCTAGAGGGAACACCATATATTTT.

V is TRBV12-3 or TRBV12-4 and J is TRBJ1-2; D is uncertain. CDR3 size: 14 residues. The V gene lost 3 bases and the J gene lost 2 bases, with 10 bases spanning the gap. The CDR3 nucleotides read TGTGCCAGCAGTTTCACCAATTCAAACTATGGCTACACCTTC. Translation gives CASSFTNSNYGYTF.

This clonotype was counted once. The chain recombines TRBV20-1 with TRBJ1-2, with 7 nucleotides matching TRBD1. CDR3 size: 14 residues. The V and J ends lost 6 bases and 8 bases, in that order; junction bases with no gene match: 15. CDR1 DFQATT and CDR2 SNEGSKA come from the germline V gene (reference sequence). CDR3 sequence: CSAVPRQGRDGYTF. As DNA, the CDR3 is TGCAGTGCCGTCCCCAGACAGGGCAGAGACGGCTACACCTTC.

Comment on this clonotype: A single base separates this from a much larger clone, so it may be a read error. V usage is TRBV6-5 and J usage is TRBJ1-2; a possible D gene is TRBD1 (6 bases). Germline CDR1 reads MNHEY; CDR2 reads SVGAGI. This CDR3 comprises 14 residues. As DNA, the CDR3 is TGTGCCAGCAGTTACTCGCCGGGGGCGAGTGGCTGCACCTTC. Residues: CASSYSPGASGCTF.

The chain links TRBV9 to TRBJ2-3; 8 bases are a match to TRBD2. Germline V gene lookup returns CDR1 SGDLS and CDR2 YYNGEE. The CDR3 has 13 amino acids. With 2 bases clipped from V and 6 bases from J, the junction kept 2 bases outside the gene matches. CDR3 nucleotides: TGTGCCAGCAGCGTCGGGGGGGATGATACGCAGTATTTT. Encoded protein: CASSVGGDDTQYF.

The sample holds many counts of this clonotype. This rearrangement joins TRBV7-9 to TRBJ1-2; a weak D match, TRBD1 (5 bases). The CDR3 covers 18 residues. V was trimmed by 7 bases and J by 0 bases, leaving 24 bases between them. Per the germline V gene, CDR1 is SEHNR and CDR2 is FQNEAQ (reference sequence). DNA for the CDR3: TGTGCCAGCACTCCTCCCCGCCGGGACCCGCGAGCTAACTATGGCTACACCTTC. It translates to CASTPPRRDPRANYGYTF. The whole variable domain, filled in from reference TRBV7-9 and TRBJ1-2, reads DTGVSQNPRHKITKRGQNVTFRCDPISEHNRLYWYRQTLGQGPEFLTYFQNEAQLEKSRLLSDRFSAERPKGSFSTLEIQRTEQGDSAMYLCASTPPRRDPRANYGYTFGSGTRLTVV.

This CDR3 reads CATSQTFPQETQYF. The CDR3 DNA follows: TGTGCCACCTCACAAACCTTCCCTCAAGAGACCCAGTACTTC. The chain carries TRBV7-3 and TRBJ2-5; D remains unclear. Germline assignment: CDR1 SGHTA and CDR2 FQGTGA. There are 14 residues in the CDR3. The V end lost 10 bases, the J end lost 2 bases, and 17 bases lay between the germline ends.

This rearrangement joins TRBV29-1 to TRBJ2-7; D gene ambiguous. Trimming pared 7 bases from V and 6 bases from J, leaving 13 bases between. The CDR3 has 11 residues. Germline CDR1 is SQVTM and CDR2 is ANQGSEA. The CDR3 loop reads CSGTYNVEQYF. The CDR3 nucleotides are TGCAGCGGAACTTATAACGTCGAGCAGTACTTC.

In this sample, this clonotype turned up many times. CDR3 sequence: CASSFHVGGGTEAFF. Here the CDR3 DNA reads TGTGCCAGCAGTTTCCATGTCGGGGGGGGCACTGAAGCTTTCTTT. This chain links TRBV11-2 with TRBJ1-1; a possible D gene is TRBD1 (5 bases). There are 15 residues in the CDR3. V was pared by 6 bases and J by 4 bases, with 18 bases between. Looked up from germline, CDR1 is SGHAT and CDR2 is FQNNGV.

This clonotype was found many times. The chain employs TRBV12-3 or TRBV12-4 and TRBJ2-2; a weak D match, TRBD2 (6 bases). The CDR3 sequence is 15 residues long. Trimming pared 5 bases from V and 3 bases from J, leaving 13 bases between. CDR3 sequence: CASSPSGLHTGELFF. The CDR3 region has the DNA TGTGCCAGCAGTCCATCGGGACTCCACACCGGGGAGCTGTTTTTT.

V gene TRBV20-1 combines with J gene TRBJ2-3; a weak D match, TRBD2 (6 bases). Between the trimmed V and J ends, which lost 0 bases and 0 bases, there was a span of 16 bases. The CDR3 runs to 17 residues. From germline, CDR1 is DFQATT and CDR2 SNEGSKA (reference sequence). CDR3 coding DNA: TGCAGTGCTAGAGATCCTAAGCGGGTAACTAGCACAGATACGCAGTATTTT. It is translated as CSARDPKRVTSTDTQYF.

This clonotype was seen repeatedly, ten times or more. This chain joins TRBV20-1 and TRBJ2-5, with D uncertain. The germline CDR1 and CDR2 sequences are DFQATT and SNEGSKA (reference sequence). The V end was cut by 3 bases, the J end by 4 bases, with 15 bases between. The CDR3 is made up of 14 amino acids. CDR3 protein: CSASRFPMGETQYF. In DNA form, the CDR3 reads TGCAGTGCTAGCCGCTTTCCAATGGGAGAGACCCAGTACTTC.

This chain links TRBV6-1 with TRBJ2-7; D is unclear. Between the trimmed V and J ends, which lost 10 bases and 4 bases, there was a span of 11 bases. CDR1 and CDR2 (germline): MNHNS, SASEGT. The CDR3 extends over 11 amino acids. In nucleotides, the CDR3 is TGTGCCACCCCCGACCGATACGAGCAGTACTTC. Protein sequence: CATPDRYEQYF.

In this sample, this clonotype turned up a few times. The chain combines TRBV7-9 with TRBJ1-2; unclear D gene. Germline V gene lookup returns CDR1 SEHNR and CDR2 FQNEAQ (reference sequence). This CDR3 has 12 amino acids. Trimming left V 3 bases short and J 8 bases short, with 10 bases between. The CDR3 sequence is CASSFGPGGYTF. For the CDR3, the DNA is TGTGCCAGCAGCTTCGGGCCTGGGGGCTACACCTTC. Looking up the rest from reference TRBV7-9 and TRBJ1-2 gives the full variable domain: DTGVSQNPRHKITKRGQNVTFRCDPISEHNRLYWYRQTLGQGPEFLTYFQNEAQLEKSRLLSDRFSAERPKGSFSTLEIQRTEQGDSAMYLCASSFGPGGYTFGSGTRLTVV.

The V gene is TRBV11-3, the J gene TRBJ1-1, with unresolved D. The V end lost 2 bases, the J end lost 5 bases, and 6 bases lay between the germline ends. Germline assignment: CDR1 SGHNT and CDR2 YENEEA. The CDR3 runs 12 residues. The CDR3 reads CASSLKYTEAFF. The CDR3 DNA is TGTGCCAGCAGCTTAAAGTATACTGAAGCTTTCTTT.

This chain links TRBV7-6 with TRBJ1-6, with D hard to call. Germline CDR1 reads SGHVS; CDR2 reads FNYEAQ. V was shortened by 6 bases and J by 7 bases, with 10 bases between the two germline ends. This CDR3 has 13 residues. CDR3 in DNA: TGTGCCAGCAGTTCCACTTTCAATTCACCCCTCCACTTT. Translated, it gives CASSSTFNSPLHF.

The chain uses TRBV20-1 and TRBJ1-6, with D perhaps matching TRBD1 (5 bases). The ends were cut back, 5 bases at V and 9 bases at J, with 14 bases in the middle. Germline V gives CDR1 DFQATT, CDR2 SNEGSKA (reference sequence). CDR3 size: 13 residues. The CDR3 region has the DNA TGCAGTGCTGAATACGCGGGGACTTCACCCCTCCACTTT. Its translation is CSAEYAGTSPLHF.